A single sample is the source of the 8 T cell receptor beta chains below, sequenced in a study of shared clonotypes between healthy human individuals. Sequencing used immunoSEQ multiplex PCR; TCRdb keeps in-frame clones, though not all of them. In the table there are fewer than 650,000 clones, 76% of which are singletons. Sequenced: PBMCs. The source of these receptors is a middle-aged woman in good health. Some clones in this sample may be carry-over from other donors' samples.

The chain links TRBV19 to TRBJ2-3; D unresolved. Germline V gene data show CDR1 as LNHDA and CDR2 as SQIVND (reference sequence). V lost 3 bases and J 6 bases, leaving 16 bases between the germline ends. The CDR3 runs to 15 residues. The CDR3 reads CASSIERSTWDTQYF. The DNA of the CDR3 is TGTGCCAGTAGTATTGAGAGATCTACATGGGATACGCAGTATTTT.

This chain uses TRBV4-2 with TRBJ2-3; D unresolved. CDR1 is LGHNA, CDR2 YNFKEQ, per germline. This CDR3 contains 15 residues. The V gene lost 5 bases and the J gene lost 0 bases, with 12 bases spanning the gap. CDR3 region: CASSLLPSSTDTQYF. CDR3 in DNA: TGTGCCAGCAGCTTACTACCGTCTAGCACAGATACGCAGTATTTT.

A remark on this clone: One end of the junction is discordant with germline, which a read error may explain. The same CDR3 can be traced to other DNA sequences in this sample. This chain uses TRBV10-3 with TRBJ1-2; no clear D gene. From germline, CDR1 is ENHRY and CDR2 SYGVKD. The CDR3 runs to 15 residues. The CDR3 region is CAISVLSGRNYGYTF. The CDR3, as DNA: TGTGCCATAAGTGTCTTGAGCGGACGTAACTATGGCTACACCTTC.

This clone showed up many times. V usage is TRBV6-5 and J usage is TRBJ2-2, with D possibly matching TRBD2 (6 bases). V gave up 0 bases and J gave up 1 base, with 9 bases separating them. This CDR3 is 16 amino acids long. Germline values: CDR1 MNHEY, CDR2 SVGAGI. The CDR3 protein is CASSYSVAENTGELFF. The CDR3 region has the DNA TGTGCCAGCAGTTACTCGGTAGCGGAGAACACCGGGGAGCTGTTTTTT.

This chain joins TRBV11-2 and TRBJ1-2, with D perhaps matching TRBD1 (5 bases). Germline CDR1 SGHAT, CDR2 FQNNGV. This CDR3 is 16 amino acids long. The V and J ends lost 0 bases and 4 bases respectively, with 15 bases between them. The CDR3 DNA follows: TGTGCCAGCAGCTTAGAACTGTCCAGGGCGATCTATGGCTACACCTTC. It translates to CASSLELSRAIYGYTF.

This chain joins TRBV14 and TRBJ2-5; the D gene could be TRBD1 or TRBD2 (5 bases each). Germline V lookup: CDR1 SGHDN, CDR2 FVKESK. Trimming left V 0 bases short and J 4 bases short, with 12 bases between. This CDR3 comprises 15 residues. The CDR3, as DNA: TGTGCCAGCAGCCAAGAACTAGGGGCCCCAGAGACCCAGTACTTC. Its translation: CASSQELGAPETQYF.

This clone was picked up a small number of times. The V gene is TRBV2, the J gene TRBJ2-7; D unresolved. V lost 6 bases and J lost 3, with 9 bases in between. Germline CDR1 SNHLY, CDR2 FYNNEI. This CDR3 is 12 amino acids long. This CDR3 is CASSRKGYEQYF. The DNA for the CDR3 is TGTGCCAGCAGCCGTAAGGGCTACGAGCAGTACTTC.

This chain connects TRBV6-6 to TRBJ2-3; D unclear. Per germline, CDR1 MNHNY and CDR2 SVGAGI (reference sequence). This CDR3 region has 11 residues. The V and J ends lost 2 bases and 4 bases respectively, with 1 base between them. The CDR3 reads CASSYADTQYF. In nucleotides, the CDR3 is TGTGCCAGCAGTTACGCAGATACGCAGTATTTT.